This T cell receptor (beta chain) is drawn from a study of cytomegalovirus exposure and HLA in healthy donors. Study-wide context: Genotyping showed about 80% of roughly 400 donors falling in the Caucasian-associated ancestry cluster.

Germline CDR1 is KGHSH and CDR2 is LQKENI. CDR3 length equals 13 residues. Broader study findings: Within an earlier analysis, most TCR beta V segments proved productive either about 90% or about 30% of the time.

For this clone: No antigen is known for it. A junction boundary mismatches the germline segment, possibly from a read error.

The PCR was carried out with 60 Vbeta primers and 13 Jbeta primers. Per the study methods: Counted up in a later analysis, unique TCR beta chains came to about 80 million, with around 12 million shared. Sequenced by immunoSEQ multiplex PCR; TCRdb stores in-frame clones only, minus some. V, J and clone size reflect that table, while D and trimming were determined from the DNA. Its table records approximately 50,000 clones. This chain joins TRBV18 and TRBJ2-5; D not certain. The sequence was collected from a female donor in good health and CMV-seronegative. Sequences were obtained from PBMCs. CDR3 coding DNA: TGTGCCAGCTCGCCACACAGTGGCGAGACCCAGTACTTC. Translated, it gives CASSPHSGETQYF.